These T cell receptor beta chains were read from a single sample in a study of T cells in tumors after PD-1 blockade. The protocol was immunoSEQ multiplex PCR, while the TCRdb copy is restricted to in-frame clones and leaves out a portion. This sample has about 8,200 clones, with around three fifths found just once. The specimen comprised tumor tissue, sampled after anti-PD-1 treatment. All receptors derive from a human donor with basal cell carcinoma. The CDR3 runs from the conserved cysteine through the conserved F or W. The D gene is left open where the match is weak. Clone sizes are given selectively: once, few, many, or a class where the clone is expanded.

v_gene: TRBV6-5
j_gene: TRBJ1-2
d_gene: -
abundance: few
CDR3aa: CASRDTGLGYGYTF
CDR3nt: TGTGCCAGCAGGGACACAGGTTTAGGGTATGGCTACACCTTC

v_gene: TRBV29-1
j_gene: TRBJ2-3
d_gene: -
abundance: -
CDR3aa: CSVELYSSTDTQYF
CDR3nt: TGCAGCGTTGAATTGTACTCTAGCACAGATACGCAGTATTTT

v_gene: TRBV6-4
j_gene: TRBJ1-2
d_gene: -
abundance: -
CDR3aa: CASSQDGLYGYTF
CDR3nt: TGTGCCAGCAGTCAGGACGGCCTCTATGGCTACACCTTC

v_gene: TRBV6-1
j_gene: TRBJ2-1
d_gene: -
abundance: -
CDR3aa: CASSEKGAPYNEQFF
CDR3nt: TGTGCCAGCAGTGAAAAAGGAGCGCCCTACAATGAGCAGTTCTTC

v_gene: TRBV6-4
j_gene: TRBJ2-3
d_gene: TRBD2
abundance: once
CDR3aa: CASSDSSSGADTQYF
CDR3nt: TGTGCCAGCAGTGACTCCTCTAGCGGGGCAGATACGCAGTATTTT

v_gene: TRBV9
j_gene: TRBJ2-3
d_gene: TRBD2
abundance: -
CDR3aa: CASSVMSGGSSTDTQYF
CDR3nt: TGTGCCAGCAGCGTAATGAGCGGGGGTTCCAGCACAGATACGCAGTATTTT

v_gene: TRBV19
j_gene: TRBJ1-2
d_gene: -
abundance: -
CDR3aa: CASNFYESGNYGYTF
CDR3nt: TGTGCCAGTAATTTTTACGAGAGTGGAAACTATGGCTACACCTTC

v_gene: TRBV9
j_gene: TRBJ2-3
d_gene: TRBD1
abundance: -
CDR3aa: CASSVDRGAGDTQYF
CDR3nt: TGTGCCAGCAGCGTAGACAGGGGCGCGGGAGATACGCAGTATTTT

v_gene: TRBV18
j_gene: TRBJ2-7
d_gene: TRBD2
abundance: -
CDR3aa: CASSTKSGVGTGEQYF
CDR3nt: TGTGCCAGCTCAACGAAGAGCGGGGTGGGGACCGGCGAGCAGTACTTC

v_gene: TRBV5-1
j_gene: TRBJ2-7
d_gene: TRBD1
abundance: -
CDR3aa: CASSRGTGKISYEQYF
CDR3nt: TGCGCCAGCAGCCGCGGGACAGGGAAAATTTCCTACGAGCAGTACTTC

v_gene: TRBV5-1
j_gene: TRBJ2-1
d_gene: TRBD2
abundance: -
CDR3aa: CASSYGGYNEQFF
CDR3nt: TGCGCCAGCAGCTACGGGGGGTACAATGAGCAGTTCTTC

v_gene: TRBV18
j_gene: TRBJ2-3
d_gene: -
abundance: -
CDR3aa: CASSARDMSTDTQYF
CDR3nt: TGTGCCAGCTCAGCCCGGGACATGAGCACAGATACGCAGTATTTT

v_gene: TRBV5-1
j_gene: TRBJ1-3
d_gene: -
abundance: -
CDR3aa: CASSTVYSGNTIYF
CDR3nt: TGCGCCAGCAGCACGGTCTACTCTGGAAACACCATATATTTT

v_gene: TRBV6-2/TRBV6-3
j_gene: TRBJ2-7
d_gene: -
abundance: medium-sized
CDR3aa: CASSSLRDSYEQYF
CDR3nt: TGTGCCAGCAGTTCCCTACGAGACTCCTACGAGCAGTACTTC

v_gene: TRBV9
j_gene: TRBJ1-6
d_gene: TRBD1
abundance: -
CDR3aa: CASSVGQGDWNSPLHF
CDR3nt: TGTGCCAGCAGCGTAGGACAGGGGGACTGGAATTCACCCCTCCACTTT

v_gene: TRBV27
j_gene: TRBJ2-3
d_gene: -
abundance: -
CDR3aa: CASSLSGGLLISTDTQYF
CDR3nt: TGTGCCAGCAGTTTATCGGGGGGGCTTCTGATTAGCACAGATACGCAGTATTTT

v_gene: TRBV28
j_gene: TRBJ2-3
d_gene: TRBD1
abundance: -
CDR3aa: CASSPSLTGGFTDTQYF
CDR3nt: TGTGCCAGCAGCCCAAGTCTGACAGGGGGCTTTACAGATACGCAGTATTTT

v_gene: TRBV7-6
j_gene: TRBJ1-5
d_gene: -
abundance: -
CDR3aa: CASSLAALSNQPQHF
CDR3nt: TGTGCCAGCAGCTTGGCTGCCCTTAGCAATCAGCCCCAGCATTTT

v_gene: TRBV2
j_gene: TRBJ1-2
d_gene: -
abundance: -
CDR3aa: CASSGSDPWLYTF
CDR3nt: TGTGCCAGTTCCGGGTCCGACCCTTGGCTATACACCTTC